This TCR beta chain was identified in a study of shared clonotypes between healthy human individuals. Several immunoSEQ 96-well plates shared each subset's DNA, each plate a replicate. 200 to 250 ng DNA, around 30,000 T cell genomes, went into each sorted-subset replicate PCR. Sequenced by immunoSEQ multiplex PCR; TCRdb stores in-frame clones only, minus some. Of about 2,500,000 clones in the sample, 90% to 95% are singletons; the top ten hold over 0.12%. Germline lookup yields CDR1 MDHEN and CDR2 SYDVKM. V lost 1 base and J 4 bases, leaving 11 bases between the germline ends. The CDR3 has 14 amino acids. The split of CD4+ cells yielded CD45RA+ naive and CD45RA-negative memory subsets.

The sequencing input was naive CD4+ T cells sorted from blood. The subset was: CD45RA+ positively selected. The rearrangement joins TRBV28 to TRBJ2-7; D ambiguous. This TCR was sampled from a man between 18 and 35 years old in good health. The DNA of the CDR3 is TGTGCCAGCAGTTTATTGGGCAGTACTTACGAGCAGTACTTC. Encoded protein: CASSLLGSTYEQYF.